The 25 T cell receptor beta chains below come from one sample, sequenced in a study of cytomegalovirus exposure and HLA in healthy donors (dated by TCRdb to between 2016 and 2019). The method behind the library was the immunoSEQ multiplex PCR assay. For the multiplex PCR, a mixture combining 60 forward primers for TCR Vbeta segments and 13 reverse primers for TCR Jbeta segments was used. Entries here come from immuneACCESS through TCRdb and include only in-frame sequences with V and J called. Some clones fail to appear in such tables; in the studies checked, an unresolved V gene covers under half of the shortfall, and the cause of the remainder is unknown. The sample table records about 190,000 clones; around 80% of these occur just once. The top ten clones comprise about 2% of the sample. Material: PBMCs. These receptors were taken from a woman younger than 35 in good health and CMV-seropositive.

Notes on this clone: The sample contains more than one DNA sequence encoding this CDR3. This rearrangement joins TRBV6-1 to TRBJ2-7, with D possibly matching TRBD1 (5 bases). V lost 7 bases and J lost 0, with 16 bases in between. There are 15 residues in the CDR3. Germline V gene lookup returns CDR1 MNHNS and CDR2 SASEGT. The CDR3 nucleotides read TGTGCCAGCAAGATGACAGATTCAAGCTCCTACGAGCAGTACGTC. As protein: CASKMTDSSSYEQYV.

A word on this clone: One junction end does not reproduce the germline sequence, and a read error may be involved. The CDR3 DNA sequence: TGTGCCAGCAGTAAGAGCTCTGGGGCCAACGGCCTGACTTTC. Translating it yields CASSKSSGANGLTF. The chain recombines TRBV2 with TRBJ2-6; maybe TRBD1 (5 bases). Per germline, CDR1 SNHLY and CDR2 FYNNEI. The CDR3 is made up of 14 amino acids.

Written as DNA, the CDR3 is TGTGCCAGCAGAGGAGGGGCGAACACCGGGGAGCTGTTTTTT. Amino acid sequence: CASRGGANTGELFF. The chain links TRBV6-4 to TRBJ2-2, with D tentatively TRBD2 (6 bases). V lost 6 bases to trimming and J lost 0 bases, with 8 bases between them. From germline, CDR1 is MRHNA and CDR2 SNTAGT. The CDR3 length is 14 residues.

The chain couples TRBV18 to TRBJ1-1, with D possibly matching TRBD1 (6 bases). CDR1 is KGHSH, CDR2 LQKENI, per germline. The CDR3 is 17 residues long. V lost 1 base and J lost 3, with 18 bases in between. CDR3 loop: CASSPLGGGAEDTEAFF. CDR3 bases: TGTGCCAGCTCACCACTAGGTGGGGGCGCAGAGGACACTGAAGCTTTCTTT.

The chain combines TRBV28 with TRBJ1-2; D unresolved. The CDR3 has 13 residues. The V gene lost 8 bases and the J gene lost 3 bases, with 13 bases spanning the gap. Germline V gives CDR1 MDHEN, CDR2 SYDVKM. CDR3: CASLPQEYYGYTF. CDR3 in DNA: TGTGCCAGCCTACCTCAAGAATACTATGGCTACACCTTC.

A few counts support this clone. The rearrangement uses TRBV7-5 and TRBJ1-1; TRBD1 reflects the table's D call only, with no check against the DNA. TRBV7-5 is classified as a pseudogene. CDR3 length: 17 amino acids. The CDR3 sequence is CVRSYGIHRGNGTEAFF. The CDR3 DNA reads as TGTGTCAGAAGCTACGGGATCCACAGGGGCAATGGGACTGAAGCTTTCTTT.

Turning to this clone: Sequence at one end of the junction differs from germline and may be a read error. The V call is TRBV7-9, the J call TRBJ1-1, with D perhaps matching TRBD1 (5 bases). The CDR3 is 13 amino acids. Germline V gene data show CDR1 as SEHNR and CDR2 as FQNEAQ (reference sequence). The CDR3 loop is CSSSLDVTGVAFF. CDR3 DNA: TGTTCCAGCAGCTTAGATGTTACAGGAGTAGCTTTCTTT.

This clone was seen a few times. The V and J genes are TRBV15 and TRBJ2-3, with 8 bases aligning to TRBD2. With V trimmed by 0 bases and J by 4 bases, 3 bases remained unmatched. The length of the CDR3 is 15 residues. Germline V gives CDR1 LNHNV, CDR2 YYDKDF (reference sequence). The DNA for the CDR3 is TGTGCCACCAGCAGAGAGGCGGGGGGCTCAGATACGCAGTATTTT. Its translation: CATSREAGGSDTQYF.

The chain recombines TRBV7-8 with TRBJ2-3; no firm D call. Trimming took 5 bases from V and 2 from J, leaving 14 bases between them. The germline V gene encodes CDR1 SGHVS and CDR2 FQNEAQ. This CDR3 has 15 residues. CDR3 in amino acids: CASSPTPRDTDTQYF. CDR3 nucleotide sequence: TGTGCCAGCAGCCCAACCCCCCGAGACACAGATACGCAGTATTTT.

This chain uses TRBV5-1 with TRBJ1-2; 8 bases line up with TRBD1. From germline, CDR1 is SGHRS and CDR2 YFSETQ. This CDR3 comprises 17 residues. Losses at the gene ends were 2 bases for V and 4 bases for J; bases not matched to a gene: 13. The CDR3 sequence is CASSLEVDQGTGYGYTF. CDR3 nucleotide sequence: TGCGCCAGCAGCTTAGAAGTTGATCAGGGGACAGGCTATGGCTACACCTTC.

This clone was detected only once. The V call is TRBV2, the J call TRBJ2-7, with D perhaps matching TRBD2 (6 bases). Germline V CDR1 and CDR2: SNHLY, FYNNEI. The CDR3 has 12 residues. V lost 5 bases and J 7 bases, leaving 12 bases between the germline ends. In nucleotides, the CDR3 is TGTGCCAGCAGTTGGCAGGGAGGAGAGCAGTACTTC. Translation gives CASSWQGGEQYF.

Details on this clone: Within the sample, other DNA sequences also encode this same CDR3. This chain connects TRBV27 to TRBJ2-7; the match to TRBD1 covers 7 bases. J lost 2 bases, V lost 5 bases, and 3 bases had no gene match. The CDR3 is 13 amino acids. Per the germline V gene, CDR1 is MNHEY and CDR2 is SMNVEV (reference sequence). CDR3 in DNA: TGTGCCAGCAGTAGGGACAGCACCTACGAGCAGTACTTC. Its protein product is CASSRDSTYEQYF.

V usage is TRBV5-1 and J usage is TRBJ2-5; D might be TRBD2 (6 bases). The germline gives CDR1 SGHRS, CDR2 YFSETQ. The ends were cut back, 3 bases at V and 5 bases at J, with 17 bases in the middle. The CDR3 length is 15 residues. This CDR3 reads CASSYGTQEVETQYF. As DNA, the CDR3 is TGCGCCAGCAGCTACGGGACTCAGGAGGTGGAGACCCAGTACTTC. Full variable domain (remainder filled in from reference TRBV5-1 and TRBJ2-5): KAGVTQTPRYLIKTRGQQVTLSCSPISGHRSVSWYQQTPGQGLQFLFEYFSETQRNKGNFPGRFSGRQFSNSRSEMNVSTLELGDSALYLCASSYGTQEVETQYFGPGTRLLVL.

CDR3 region: CASSQGQTGSNYGYTF. The DNA for the CDR3 is TGCGCCAGCAGCCAAGGCCAGACAGGGTCTAACTATGGCTACACCTTC. J is TRBJ1-2 and V is TRBV4-1; 7 bases align to TRBD1. With V trimmed by 1 base and J by 0 bases, 5 bases remained unmatched. Per the germline V gene, CDR1 is MGHRA and CDR2 is YSYEKL. The CDR3 is 16 residues long.

V gene TRBV6-6 combines with J gene TRBJ1-4; 9 bases are a match to TRBD1. The germline gives CDR1 MNHNY, CDR2 SVGAGI (reference sequence). V gave up 2 bases and J gave up 5 bases; unmatched junction bases: 0. The CDR3 sequence is 14 residues long. CDR3 sequence: CASSYGTGNEKLFF. In DNA, the CDR3 is TGTGCCAGCAGTTACGGGACAGGGAATGAAAAACTGTTTTTT.

V is TRBV6-6 and J is TRBJ1-4; D is unclear. V lost 2 bases, J lost 6 bases, and 4 bases lay in between. The CDR3 sequence is 12 residues long. Germline V CDR1 and CDR2: MNHNY, SVGAGI (reference sequence). The CDR3, as DNA: TGTGCCAGCAGTTACCGGGATGAAAAACTGTTTTTT. Protein sequence: CASSYRDEKLFF.

V gene TRBV7-9 combines with J gene TRBJ2-1; weak D call: TRBD1 (6 bases). Trimming took 7 bases from V and 0 from J, leaving 16 bases between them. This CDR3 contains 16 residues. Germline-derived CDR1 and CDR2 are SEHNR and FQNEAQ (reference sequence). Written as DNA, the CDR3 is TGTGCCAGCACCTTTCCCCAGGGGAGCTCCTACAATGAGCAGTTCTTC. It is translated as CASTFPQGSSYNEQFF.

This chain connects TRBV2 to TRBJ1-1; D is undetermined. Germline CDR1 reads SNHLY; CDR2 reads FYNNEI. Trimming pared 8 bases from V and 2 bases from J, leaving 9 bases between. The CDR3 covers 12 residues. The CDR3 loop reads CASGAGNTEAFF. CDR3 bases: TGTGCCAGCGGTGCAGGCAACACTGAAGCTTTCTTT.

The gene calls are TRBV27 and TRBJ2-5; D unclear. The CDR3 consists of 13 residues. Germline CDR1 MNHEY, CDR2 SMNVEV (reference sequence). V was shortened by 3 bases and J by 5 bases, with 10 bases between the two germline ends. The CDR3 here is CASSFQARETQYF. CDR3 DNA: TGTGCCAGCAGTTTCCAGGCTCGGGAGACCCAGTACTTC.

The V call is TRBV5-1, the J call TRBJ1-3; maybe TRBD1 (5 bases). The V end was cut by 2 bases, the J end by 0 bases, with 18 bases between. CDR3 length: 18 residues. From germline, CDR1 is SGHRS and CDR2 YFSETQ. CDR3: CASSFNGGRVNSGNTIYF. CDR3 DNA: TGCGCCAGCAGCTTTAATGGCGGCAGGGTCAACTCTGGAAACACCATATATTTT.

The CDR3 loop reads CASSPPWGGAIGSYNEQFF. CDR3 sequence (DNA): TGTGCCAGCAGCCCCCCCTGGGGGGGGGCAATCGGTTCCTACAATGAGCAGTTCTTC. The chain carries TRBV7-9 and TRBJ2-1, with TRBD2 as a possible D gene (7 bases). This CDR3 spans 19 amino acids. The ends were cut back, 5 bases at V and 1 base at J, with 24 bases in the middle. CDR1 and CDR2 (germline): SEHNR, FQNEAQ (reference sequence).

This clone was observed a handful of times. This chain uses TRBV2 with TRBJ2-6; D not resolved. The CDR3 contains 14 residues. The ends were cut back, 6 bases at V and 1 base at J, with 7 bases in the middle. In germline, CDR1 is SNHLY, CDR2 FYNNEI. The CDR3 bases are TGTGCCAGCAGCGGTCTGTCTGGGGCCAACGTCCTGACTTTC. Its translation: CASSGLSGANVLTF. Full variable domain (outside the CDR3, taken from reference TRBV2 and TRBJ2-6): EPEVTQTPSHQVTQMGQEVILRCVPISNHLYFYWYRQILGQKVEFLVSFYNNEISEKSEIFDDQFSVERPDGSNFTLKIRSTKLEDSAMYFCASSGLSGANVLTFGAGSRLTVL.

The rearrangement joins TRBV7-9 to TRBJ2-1; possible D gene TRBD1, 6 bases. The germline V and J ends were trimmed by 5 bases and 7 bases, with 18 bases remaining between them. CDR3 size: 15 residues. In germline, CDR1 is SEHNR, CDR2 FQNEAQ (reference sequence). The CDR3 nucleotides read TGTGCCAGCAGCCCTCGGACAGAATGGGGGAATGAGCAGTTCTTC. Encoded protein: CASSPRTEWGNEQFF.

The chain joins TRBV7-3 to TRBJ2-3; TRBD1 matches 8 bases. This CDR3 spans 14 amino acids. V lost 4 bases, J lost 5 bases, and 5 bases stayed unmatched. Germline assignment: CDR1 SGHTA and CDR2 FQGTGA. CDR3 in DNA: TGTGCCAGCAGCTCGACAGGGGCGGGAGATACGCAGTATTTT. This codes for CASSSTGAGDTQYF.

In this sample, this clone turned up once. The chain employs TRBV9 and TRBJ2-2; D is perhaps TRBD1 (6 bases). This CDR3 spans 16 amino acids. Germline loops: CDR1 SGDLS, CDR2 YYNGEE. V was trimmed by 0 bases and J by 4 bases, leaving 13 bases between them. Written as DNA, the CDR3 is TGTGCCAGCAGCGTAGGTTGGGGGCCGGCCACCGGGGAGCTGTTTTTT. Translating gives CASSVGWGPATGELFF.